Sequencing of this TCR beta chain was carried out in a study of T-cell reconstitution after alpha-beta-depleted transplantation in children. Study results and limitations: Reported findings indicate that, about two months after transplant, alpha-beta T cells came from several hundred expanded clones, which were derived from non-depleted graft cells. Some patients' high day-60 TCRbeta diversity was traced to surviving recipient T cells and thymic progenitors. T-cell counts and diversity were attributed mostly to newly produced T cells one year after transplant.

As regards this clonotype: Its specificity is not known. Just one base apart from a much larger clone, this may be a read error.

Unique molecular identifiers featured in how the TCRbeta library was prepared. TCRdb re-analysed the PCR reads in MiXCR, keeping a single row per CDR3 protein. The data show 330,000 or so distinct CDR3 sequences, around 10% seen once. The germline gives CDR1 SGHDN, CDR2 FVKESK. This CDR3 is built from 15 residues. This chain uses TRBV14 with TRBJ1-2, with 8 positions matching TRBD1. This sequence originates from a boy under two years old with acute myeloid leukemia, due to receive a stem cell transplant. Sequencing used PBMCs, obtained before TCRalphabeta/CD19-depleted stem cell transplant. The chain's CDR3 is CASSQDRDRFDGSTF. CDR3 bases: TGTGCCAGCAGCCAAGATCGGGACAGGTTCGATGGCTCCACCTTC.